The T cell receptor beta chain under discussion was sequenced for a study of OX40 agonist ivuxolimab in advanced cancers. Study at large: The diagnoses of dose-escalation patients were hepatocellular carcinoma, melanoma, renal cell or head and neck cancer.

The germline V gene encodes CDR1 WNHNN and CDR2 SYGVQD (reference sequence). The J segment lost 7 bases and the V segment lost 6 bases, leaving 4 bases of the junction unmatched. The CDR3 is made up of 13 amino acids. The table came from immunoSEQ multiplex PCR; TCRdb's copy has only in-frame clones and leaves some out. The sample includes about 72,000 clones, roughly nine tenths of them seen just once. The V call is TRBV10-1, the J call TRBJ2-1; TRBD2 matches 9 bases. The specimen was CD4+ or CD8+ T cells sorted from blood, collected in a trial of the OX40 agonist ivuxolimab. The clonotype originates from an adult with an advanced solid tumor such as melanoma, head and neck, liver or kidney cancer. CDR3 coding DNA: TGCGCCAGCAGGCGGGGGGGCGGGAATGAGCAGTTCTTC. It specifies CASRRGGGNEQFF.